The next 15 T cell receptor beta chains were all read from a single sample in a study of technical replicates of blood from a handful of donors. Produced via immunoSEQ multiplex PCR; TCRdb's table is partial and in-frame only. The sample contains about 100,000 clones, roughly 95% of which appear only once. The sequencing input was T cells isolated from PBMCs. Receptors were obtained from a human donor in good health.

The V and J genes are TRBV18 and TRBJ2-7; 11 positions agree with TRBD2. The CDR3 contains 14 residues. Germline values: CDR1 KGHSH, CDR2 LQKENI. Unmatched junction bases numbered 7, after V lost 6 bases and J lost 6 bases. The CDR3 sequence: CASSETSGIVEQYF. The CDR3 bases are TGTGCCAGCTCTGAGACTAGCGGGATTGTCGAGCAGTACTTC.

Written as DNA, the CDR3 is TGTGCCAGCAGCGCACGGGGCTCTGGGGCCAACGTCCTGACTTTC. As protein: CASSARGSGANVLTF. The chain joins TRBV7-2 to TRBJ2-6, with a tentative D call TRBD2 (5 bases). The germline V gene has CDR1 SGHTA and CDR2 FQGNSA. CDR3 length: 15 residues. Trimming removed 5 bases at V and 0 bases at J, with 8 bases between.

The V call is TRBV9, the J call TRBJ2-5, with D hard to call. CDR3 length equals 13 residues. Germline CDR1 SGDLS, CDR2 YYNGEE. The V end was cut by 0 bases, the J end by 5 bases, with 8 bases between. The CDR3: CASSVELRETQYF. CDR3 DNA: TGTGCCAGCAGCGTAGAGTTGAGGGAGACCCAGTACTTC.

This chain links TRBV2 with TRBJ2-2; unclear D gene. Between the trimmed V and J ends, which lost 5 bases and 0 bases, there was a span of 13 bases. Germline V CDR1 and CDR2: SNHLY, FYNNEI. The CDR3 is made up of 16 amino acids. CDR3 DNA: TGTGCCAGCAGTTCACTCCCAATGACGAACACCGGGGAGCTGTTTTTT. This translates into CASSSLPMTNTGELFF.

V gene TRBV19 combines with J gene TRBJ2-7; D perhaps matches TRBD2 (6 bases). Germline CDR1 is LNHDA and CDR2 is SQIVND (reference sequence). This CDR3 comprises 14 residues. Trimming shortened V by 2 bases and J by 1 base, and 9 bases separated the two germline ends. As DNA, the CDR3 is TGTGCCAGTAGTATAAGCGCGGGATCCTACGAGCAGTACTTC. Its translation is CASSISAGSYEQYF.

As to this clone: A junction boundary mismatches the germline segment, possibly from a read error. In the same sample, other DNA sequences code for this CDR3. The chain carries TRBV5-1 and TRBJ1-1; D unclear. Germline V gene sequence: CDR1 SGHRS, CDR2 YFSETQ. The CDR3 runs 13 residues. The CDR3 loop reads CASSPDTGTEAFF. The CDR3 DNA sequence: TGCGCTAGCAGCCCCGATACTGGCACTGAAGCTTTCTTT.

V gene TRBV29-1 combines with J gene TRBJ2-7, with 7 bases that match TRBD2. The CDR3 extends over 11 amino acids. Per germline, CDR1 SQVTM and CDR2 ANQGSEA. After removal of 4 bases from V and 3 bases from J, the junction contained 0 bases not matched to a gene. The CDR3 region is CSVASGYEQYF. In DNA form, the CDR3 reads TGCAGCGTTGCTAGCGGCTACGAGCAGTACTTC.

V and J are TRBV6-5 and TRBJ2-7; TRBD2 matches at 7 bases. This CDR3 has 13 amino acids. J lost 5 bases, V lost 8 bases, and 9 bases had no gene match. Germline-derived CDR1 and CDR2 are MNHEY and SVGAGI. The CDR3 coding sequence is TGTGCCAGCTCCTACGGGGGGTACGACGAGCAGTACTTC. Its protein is CASSYGGYDEQYF.

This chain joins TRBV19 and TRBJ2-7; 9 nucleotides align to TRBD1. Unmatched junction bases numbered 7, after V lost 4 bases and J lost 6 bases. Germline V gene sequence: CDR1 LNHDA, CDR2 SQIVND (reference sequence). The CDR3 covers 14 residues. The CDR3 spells CASSTRDRALEQYF. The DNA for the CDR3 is TGTGCCAGTAGTACCCGGGACAGGGCGCTCGAGCAGTACTTC.

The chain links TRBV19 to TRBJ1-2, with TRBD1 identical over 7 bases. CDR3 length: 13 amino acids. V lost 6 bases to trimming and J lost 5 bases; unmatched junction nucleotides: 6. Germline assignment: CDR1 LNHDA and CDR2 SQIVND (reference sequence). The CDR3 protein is CASSRDSTYGYTF. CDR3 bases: TGTGCCAGTAGCCGGGACAGCACTTATGGCTACACCTTC. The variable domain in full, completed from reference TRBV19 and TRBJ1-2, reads DGGITQSPKYLFRKEGQNVTLSCEQNLNHDAMYWYRQDPGQGLRLIYYSQIVNDFQKGDIAEGYSVSREKKESFPLTVTSAQKNPTAFYLCASSRDSTYGYTFGSGTRLTVV.

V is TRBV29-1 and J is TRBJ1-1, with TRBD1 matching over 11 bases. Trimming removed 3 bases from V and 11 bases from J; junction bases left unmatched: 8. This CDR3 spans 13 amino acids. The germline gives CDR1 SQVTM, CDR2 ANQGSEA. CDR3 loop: CSVDLPGQGDAFF. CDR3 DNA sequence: TGCAGCGTTGACTTGCCGGGACAGGGGGACGCTTTCTTT.

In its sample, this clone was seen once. The CDR3 loop is CASSLGAGSSYNEQFF. CDR3 DNA: TGTGCCAGCAGTTTAGGGGCGGGAAGCTCCTACAATGAGCAGTTCTTC. The chain uses TRBV27 and TRBJ2-1; tentatively, D is TRBD2 (6 bases). The length of the CDR3 is 16 residues. The germline V and J ends were trimmed by 2 bases and 0 bases, with 11 bases remaining between them. In germline, CDR1 is MNHEY, CDR2 SMNVEV (reference sequence).

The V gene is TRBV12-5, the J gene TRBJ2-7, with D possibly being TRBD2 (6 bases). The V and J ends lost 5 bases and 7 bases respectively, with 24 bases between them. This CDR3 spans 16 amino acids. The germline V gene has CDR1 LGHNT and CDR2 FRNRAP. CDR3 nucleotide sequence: TGTGCTAGTGGTCTCCACTCCCGACTAGTTCTCGGTGAGCAGTACTTC. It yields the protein CASGLHSRLVLGEQYF.

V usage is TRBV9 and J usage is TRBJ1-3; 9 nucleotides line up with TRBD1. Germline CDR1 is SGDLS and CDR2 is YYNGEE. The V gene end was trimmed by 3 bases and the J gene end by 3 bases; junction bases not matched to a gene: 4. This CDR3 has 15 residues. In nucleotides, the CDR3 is TGTGCCAGCAGCGCGGACAGGGGTTATGGAAACACCATATATTTT. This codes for CASSADRGYGNTIYF.

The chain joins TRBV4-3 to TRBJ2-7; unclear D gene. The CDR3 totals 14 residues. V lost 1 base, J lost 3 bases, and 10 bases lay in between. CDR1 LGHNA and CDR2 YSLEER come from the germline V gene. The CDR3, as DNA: TGCGCCAGCAGCCAAGGACTGACTTACTACGAGCAGTACTTC. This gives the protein CASSQGLTYYEQYF.